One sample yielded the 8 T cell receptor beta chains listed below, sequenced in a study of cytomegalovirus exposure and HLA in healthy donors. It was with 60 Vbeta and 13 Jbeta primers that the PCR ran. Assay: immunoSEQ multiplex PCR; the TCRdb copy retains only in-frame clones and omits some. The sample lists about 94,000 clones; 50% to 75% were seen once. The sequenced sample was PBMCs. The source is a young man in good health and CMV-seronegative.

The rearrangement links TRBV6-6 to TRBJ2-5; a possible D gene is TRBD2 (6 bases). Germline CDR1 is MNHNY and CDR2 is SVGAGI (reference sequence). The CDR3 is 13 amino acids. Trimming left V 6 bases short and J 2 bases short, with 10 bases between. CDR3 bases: TGTGCCAGCAGACGACTAGATCAAGAGACCCAGTACTTC. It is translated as CASRRLDQETQYF.

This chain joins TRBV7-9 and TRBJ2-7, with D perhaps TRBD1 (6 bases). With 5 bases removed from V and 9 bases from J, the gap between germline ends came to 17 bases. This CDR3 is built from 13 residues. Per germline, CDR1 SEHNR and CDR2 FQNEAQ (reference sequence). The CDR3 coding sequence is TGTGCCAGCAGCCGACGGGACACGGTTTTGCAGTACTTC. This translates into CASSRRDTVLQYF. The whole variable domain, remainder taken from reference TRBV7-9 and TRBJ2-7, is DTGVSQNPRHKITKRGQNVTFRCDPISEHNRLYWYRQTLGQGPEFLTYFQNEAQLEKSRLLSDRFSAERPKGSFSTLEIQRTEQGDSAMYLCASSRRDTVLQYFGPGTRLTVT.

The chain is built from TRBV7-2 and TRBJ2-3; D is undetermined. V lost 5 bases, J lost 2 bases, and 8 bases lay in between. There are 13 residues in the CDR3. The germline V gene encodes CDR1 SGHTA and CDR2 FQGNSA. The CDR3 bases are TGTGCCAGCAGCCTTCTCCTCACAGATACGCAGTATTTT. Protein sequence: CASSLLLTDTQYF. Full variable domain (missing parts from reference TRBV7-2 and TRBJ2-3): GAGVSQSPSNKVTEKGKDVELRCDPISGHTALYWYRQSLGQGLEFLIYFQGNSAPDKSGLPSDRFSAERTGGSVSTLTIQRTQQEDSAVYLCASSLLLTDTQYFGPGTRLTVL.

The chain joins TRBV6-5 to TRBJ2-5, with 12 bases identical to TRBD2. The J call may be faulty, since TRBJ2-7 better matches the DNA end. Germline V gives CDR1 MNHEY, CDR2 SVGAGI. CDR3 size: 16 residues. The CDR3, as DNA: TGTGCCAGCAGTTACTCAGGGACTAGCGGGCTCCACGAGCAGTACTTC. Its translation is CASSYSGTSGLHEQYF.

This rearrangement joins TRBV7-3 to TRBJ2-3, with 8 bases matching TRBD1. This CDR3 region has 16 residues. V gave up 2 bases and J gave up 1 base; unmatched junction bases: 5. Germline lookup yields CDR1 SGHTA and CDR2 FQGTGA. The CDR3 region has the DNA TGTGCCAGCAGCTTACTGCAGGGGGCAGGCACAGATACGCAGTATTTT. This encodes CASSLLQGAGTDTQYF. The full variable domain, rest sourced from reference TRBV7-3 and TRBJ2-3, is GAGVSQTPSNKVTEKGKYVELRCDPISGHTALYWYRQSLGQGPEFLIYFQGTGAADDSGLPNDRFFAVRPEGSVSTLKIQRTERGDSAVYLCASSLLQGAGTDTQYFGPGTRLTVL.

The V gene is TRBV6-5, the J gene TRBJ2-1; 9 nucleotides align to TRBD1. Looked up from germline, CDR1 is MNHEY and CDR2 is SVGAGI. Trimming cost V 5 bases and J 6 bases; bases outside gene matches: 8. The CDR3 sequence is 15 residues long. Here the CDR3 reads CASSTGQGESNEQFF. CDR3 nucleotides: TGTGCCAGCAGTACGGGACAGGGAGAAAGCAATGAGCAGTTCTTC.

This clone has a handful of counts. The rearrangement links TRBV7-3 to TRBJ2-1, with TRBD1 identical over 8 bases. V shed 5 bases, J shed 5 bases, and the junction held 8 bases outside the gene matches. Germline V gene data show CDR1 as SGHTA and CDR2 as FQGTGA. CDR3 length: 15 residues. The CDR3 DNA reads TGTGCCAGCAGCATGGACAGGGTGAGCGACAATGAGCAGTTCTTC. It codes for CASSMDRVSDNEQFF.

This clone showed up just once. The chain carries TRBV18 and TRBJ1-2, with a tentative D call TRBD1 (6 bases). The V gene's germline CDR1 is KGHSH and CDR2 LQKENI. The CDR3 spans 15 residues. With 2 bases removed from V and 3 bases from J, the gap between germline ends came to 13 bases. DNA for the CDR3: TGTGCCAGCTCACCATCAGCAGGGGTTCACTATGGCTACACCTTC. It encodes CASSPSAGVHYGYTF.